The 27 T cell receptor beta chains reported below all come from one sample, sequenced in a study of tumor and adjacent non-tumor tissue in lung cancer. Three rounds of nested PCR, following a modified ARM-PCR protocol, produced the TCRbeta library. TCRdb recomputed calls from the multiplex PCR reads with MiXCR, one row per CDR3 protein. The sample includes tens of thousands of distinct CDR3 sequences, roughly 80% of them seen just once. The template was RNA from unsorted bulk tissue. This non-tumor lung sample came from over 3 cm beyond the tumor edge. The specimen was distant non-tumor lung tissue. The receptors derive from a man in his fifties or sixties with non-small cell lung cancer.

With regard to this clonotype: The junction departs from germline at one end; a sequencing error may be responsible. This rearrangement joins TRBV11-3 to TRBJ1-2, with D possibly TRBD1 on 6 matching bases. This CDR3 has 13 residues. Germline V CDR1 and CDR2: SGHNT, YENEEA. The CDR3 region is CARSVGHGYGYTF. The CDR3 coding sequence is TGTGCCCGCAGCGTGGGACATGGGTATGGCTACACCTTC.

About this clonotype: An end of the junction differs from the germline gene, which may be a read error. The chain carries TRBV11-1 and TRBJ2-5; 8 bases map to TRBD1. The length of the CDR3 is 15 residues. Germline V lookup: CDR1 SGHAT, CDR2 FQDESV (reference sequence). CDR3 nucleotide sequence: TGTGCGAGCAGTCCCTTCGACAGGGGAATAGAGACCCAGTATTTC. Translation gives CASSPFDRGIETQYF.

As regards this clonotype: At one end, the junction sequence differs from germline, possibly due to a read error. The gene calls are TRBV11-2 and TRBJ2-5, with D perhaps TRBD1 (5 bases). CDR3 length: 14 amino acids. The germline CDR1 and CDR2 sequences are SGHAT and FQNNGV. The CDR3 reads CASSSGQVLETRHF. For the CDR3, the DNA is TGTGCCAGCAGCTCCGGACAAGTTCTGGAGACCCGGCACTTC.

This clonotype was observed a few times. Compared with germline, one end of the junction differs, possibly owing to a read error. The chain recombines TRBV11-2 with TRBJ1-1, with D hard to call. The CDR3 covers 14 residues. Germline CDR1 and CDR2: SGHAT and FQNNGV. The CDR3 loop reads CTSSLDPGYTEAFF. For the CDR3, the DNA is TGTACCAGCAGCTTAGATCCCGGGTATACTGAAGCTTTCTTT.

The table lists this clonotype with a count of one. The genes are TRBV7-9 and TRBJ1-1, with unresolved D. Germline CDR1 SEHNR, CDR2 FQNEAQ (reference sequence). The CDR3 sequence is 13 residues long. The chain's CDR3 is CANCFPGNTEAFF. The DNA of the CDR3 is TGTGCTAACTGCTTCCCTGGGAACACTGAAGCTTTCTTT.

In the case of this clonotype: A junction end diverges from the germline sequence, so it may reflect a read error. CDR3 residues: CAGSIWGSYEQYF. CDR3 DNA sequence: TGTGCCGGCAGCATCTGGGGCTCCTACGAGCAGTACTTC. The chain has TRBV11-3 and TRBJ2-7, with D hard to call. The CDR3 contains 13 residues. Germline lookup yields CDR1 SGHNT and CDR2 YENEEA.

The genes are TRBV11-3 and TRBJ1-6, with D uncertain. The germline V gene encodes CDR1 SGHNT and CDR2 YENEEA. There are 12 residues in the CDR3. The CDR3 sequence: CNSTDGYPPLHF. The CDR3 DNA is TGTAACAGCACCGACGGTTATCCACCCCTCCACTTT.

The CDR3, as DNA: TGCAGTGCCACCCTGGGAGCGGGAGTGTACGATGAGCAGTTCTTC. It yields the protein CSATLGAGVYDEQFF. The chain carries TRBV20-1 and TRBJ2-1; 8 bases agree with TRBD2. The CDR3 has 15 amino acids. From germline, CDR1 is DFQATT and CDR2 SNEGSKA (reference sequence). V dropped 6 bases and J dropped 8; count of bases not matched to a gene: 15.

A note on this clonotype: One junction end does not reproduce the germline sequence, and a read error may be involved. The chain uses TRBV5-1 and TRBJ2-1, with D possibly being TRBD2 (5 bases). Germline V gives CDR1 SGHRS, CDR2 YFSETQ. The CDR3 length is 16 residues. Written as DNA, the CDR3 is TGCGCCAGTAGCTTAGCTACTAGTAAATCCTACGATGAGCAGTTCTTC. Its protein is CASSLATSKSYDEQFF.

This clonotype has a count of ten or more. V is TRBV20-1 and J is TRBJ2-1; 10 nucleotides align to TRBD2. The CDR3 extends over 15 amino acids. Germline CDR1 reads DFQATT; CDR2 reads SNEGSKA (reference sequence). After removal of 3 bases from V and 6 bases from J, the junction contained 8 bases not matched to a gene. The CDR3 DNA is TGCAGTGCTAGCCCGCTAGCGGGAGCTCTCAATGAGCAGTTCTTC. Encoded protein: CSASPLAGALNEQFF.

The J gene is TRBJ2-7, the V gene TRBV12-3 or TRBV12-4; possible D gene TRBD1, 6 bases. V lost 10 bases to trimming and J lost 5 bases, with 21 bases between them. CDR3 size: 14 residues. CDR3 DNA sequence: TGTGCCAACGCGACCCGGGCAGGGGCTAACGAGCAGTACTTC. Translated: CANATRAGANEQYF.

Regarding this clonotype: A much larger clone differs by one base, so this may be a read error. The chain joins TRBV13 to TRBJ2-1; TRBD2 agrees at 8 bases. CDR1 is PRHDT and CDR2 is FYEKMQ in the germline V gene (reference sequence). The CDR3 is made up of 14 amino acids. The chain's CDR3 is CAGSSLAGPNEQFF. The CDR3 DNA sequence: TGTGCCGGCAGCTCTTTAGCGGGGCCCAATGAGCAGTTCTTC.

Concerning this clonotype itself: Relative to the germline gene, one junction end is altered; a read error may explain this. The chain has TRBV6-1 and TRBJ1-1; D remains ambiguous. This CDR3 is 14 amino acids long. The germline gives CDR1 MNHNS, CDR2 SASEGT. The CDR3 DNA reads TGTGCCAGCATTGAAGACATGGGCGACACTGATGCTTTCTTT. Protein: CASIEDMGDTDAFF.

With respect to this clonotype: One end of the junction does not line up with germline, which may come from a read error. In DNA form, the CDR3 reads TGTGCCGGCGGTTTCCCAGGGATACTGAACACTGAAGCTTTCTTC. Its protein product is CAGGFPGILNTEAFF. The V and J genes are TRBV12-3 or TRBV12-4 and TRBJ1-1, with D maybe TRBD1 (5 bases). This CDR3 is 15 amino acids long.

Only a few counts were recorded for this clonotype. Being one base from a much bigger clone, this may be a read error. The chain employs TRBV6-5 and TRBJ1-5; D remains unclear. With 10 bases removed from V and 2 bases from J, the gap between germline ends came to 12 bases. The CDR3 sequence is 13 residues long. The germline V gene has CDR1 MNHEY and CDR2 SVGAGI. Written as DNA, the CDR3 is TGTGCCATCAGCAACGGACGCAATCAGCCCCAGCATTTT. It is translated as CAISNGRNQPQHF.

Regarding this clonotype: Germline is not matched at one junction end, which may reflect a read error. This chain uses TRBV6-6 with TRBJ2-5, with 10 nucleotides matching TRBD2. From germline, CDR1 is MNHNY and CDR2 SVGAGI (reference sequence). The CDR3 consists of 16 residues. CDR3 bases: TGTGCCAGTAATTACGGGACTAGCGCCCCGCCGGAGACCCAGAACTTC. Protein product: CASNYGTSAPPETQNF.

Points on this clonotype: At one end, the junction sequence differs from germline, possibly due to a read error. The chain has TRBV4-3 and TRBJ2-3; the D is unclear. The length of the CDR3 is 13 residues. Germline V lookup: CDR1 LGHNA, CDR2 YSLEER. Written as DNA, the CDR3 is TGCGCAAGCAGCCAAGAGAATGCAGATATGCAGTATTTT. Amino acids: CASSQENADMQYF.

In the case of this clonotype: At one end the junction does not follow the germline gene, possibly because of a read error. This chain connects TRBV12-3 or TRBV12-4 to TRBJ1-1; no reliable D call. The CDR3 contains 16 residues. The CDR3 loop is CASSLVGLGMNTQALF. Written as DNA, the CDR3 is TGTGCCAGCAGTTTGGTAGGATTAGGGATGAACACTCAAGCTTTATTT.

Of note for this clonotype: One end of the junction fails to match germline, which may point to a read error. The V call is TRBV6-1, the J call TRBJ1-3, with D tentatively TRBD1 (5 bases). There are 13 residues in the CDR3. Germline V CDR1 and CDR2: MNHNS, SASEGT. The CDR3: CASISGNRNTIYF. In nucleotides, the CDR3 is TGTGCCAGCATTTCAGGGAATAGAAACACCATATATTTC.

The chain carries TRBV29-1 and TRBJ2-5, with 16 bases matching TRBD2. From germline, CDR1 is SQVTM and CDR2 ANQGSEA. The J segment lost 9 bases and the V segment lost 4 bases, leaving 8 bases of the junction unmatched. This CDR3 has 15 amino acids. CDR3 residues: CSVAKGTSGGGSQYF. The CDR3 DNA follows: TGCAGCGTTGCTAAAGGGACTAGCGGGGGGGGGTCCCAGTACTTC.

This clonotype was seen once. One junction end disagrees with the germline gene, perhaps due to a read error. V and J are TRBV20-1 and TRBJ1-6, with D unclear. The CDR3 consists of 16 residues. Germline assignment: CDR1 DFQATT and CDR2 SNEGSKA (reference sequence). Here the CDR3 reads CSARDPISPYNSRLLF. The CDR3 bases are TGCAGTGCTAGAGATCCGATCAGCCCCTATAATTCACGCCTCCTCTTT.

The CDR3 loop is CASTDQTARSEQFF. In DNA form, the CDR3 reads TGTGCCAGCACCGACCAGACAGCCCGCAGTGAACAGTTCTTC. The chain links TRBV6-2 or TRBV6-3 to TRBJ2-1; maybe TRBD1 (5 bases). CDR3 length: 14 amino acids. V lost 7 bases and J lost 13, with 23 bases in between. The V gene's germline CDR1 is MNHEY and CDR2 SVGEGT.

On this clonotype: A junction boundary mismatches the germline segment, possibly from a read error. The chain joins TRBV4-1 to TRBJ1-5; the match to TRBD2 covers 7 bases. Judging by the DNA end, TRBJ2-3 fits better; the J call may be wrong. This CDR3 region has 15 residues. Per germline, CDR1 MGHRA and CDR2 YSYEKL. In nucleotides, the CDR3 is TGCGCCATCAGCCAAGGGGAGGGCGTTAATCAGCCCCAGTATTTT. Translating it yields CAISQGEGVNQPQYF.

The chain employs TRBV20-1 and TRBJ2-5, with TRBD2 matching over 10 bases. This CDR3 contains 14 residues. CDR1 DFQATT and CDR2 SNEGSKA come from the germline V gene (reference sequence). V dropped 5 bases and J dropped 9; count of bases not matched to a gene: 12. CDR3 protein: CSARSGGMIKAQYF. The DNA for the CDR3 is TGCAGTGCTCGTAGCGGGGGGATGATCAAGGCCCAGTACTTC.

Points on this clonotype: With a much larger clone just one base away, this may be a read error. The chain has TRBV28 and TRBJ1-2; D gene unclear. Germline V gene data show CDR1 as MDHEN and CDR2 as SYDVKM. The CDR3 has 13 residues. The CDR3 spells CANSPNSGYGYTF. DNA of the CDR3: TGTGCCAACAGTCCGAACAGTGGCTATGGCTACACCTTC.

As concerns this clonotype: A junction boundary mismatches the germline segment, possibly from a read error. The CDR3 is CTSIQEAYPTDTHYF. CDR3 sequence (DNA): TGCACCAGCATCCAAGAGGCGTATCCTACAGATACGCACTATTTT. V gene TRBV4-3 combines with J gene TRBJ2-3, with no clear D. The germline V gene encodes CDR1 LGHNA and CDR2 YSLEER. The CDR3 is 15 amino acids.

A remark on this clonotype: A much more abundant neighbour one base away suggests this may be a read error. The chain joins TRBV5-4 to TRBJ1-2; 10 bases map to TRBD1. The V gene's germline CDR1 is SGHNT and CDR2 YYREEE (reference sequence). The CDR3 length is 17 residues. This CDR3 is CASSLPPGQGHDYDYTF. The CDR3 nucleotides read TGTGCCAGCAGCTTGCCCCCGGGACAGGGGCATGACTATGACTACACCTTC.